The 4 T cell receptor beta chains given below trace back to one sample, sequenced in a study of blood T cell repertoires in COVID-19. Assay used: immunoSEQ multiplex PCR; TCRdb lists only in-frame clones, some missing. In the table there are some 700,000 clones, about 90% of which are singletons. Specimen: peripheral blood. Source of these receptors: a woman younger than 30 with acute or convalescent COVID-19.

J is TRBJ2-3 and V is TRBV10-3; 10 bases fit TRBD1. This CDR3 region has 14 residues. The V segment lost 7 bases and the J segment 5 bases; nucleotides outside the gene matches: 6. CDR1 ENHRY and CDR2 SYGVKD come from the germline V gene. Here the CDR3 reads CAITLGQGLDTQYF. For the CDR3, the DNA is TGTGCCATCACCCTGGGACAGGGGTTAGATACGCAGTATTTT.

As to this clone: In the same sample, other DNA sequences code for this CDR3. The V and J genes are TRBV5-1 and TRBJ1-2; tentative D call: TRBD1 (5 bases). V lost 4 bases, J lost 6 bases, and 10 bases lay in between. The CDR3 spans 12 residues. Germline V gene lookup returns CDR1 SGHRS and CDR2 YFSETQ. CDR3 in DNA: TGCGCCAGCAGCCTGGCAGGGAATGGCTACACCTTC. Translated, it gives CASSLAGNGYTF.

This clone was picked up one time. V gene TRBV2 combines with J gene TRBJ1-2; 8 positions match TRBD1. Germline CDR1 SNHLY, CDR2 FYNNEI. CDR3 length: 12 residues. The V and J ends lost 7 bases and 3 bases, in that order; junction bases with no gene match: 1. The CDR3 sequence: CASTGGDYGYTF. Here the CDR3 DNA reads TGTGCCAGCACAGGGGGCGACTATGGCTACACCTTC.

The CDR3 nucleotides read TGTGCCTGGAGCCCGGGACAGGGCCCCACTGAAGCTTTCTTT. It yields the protein CAWSPGQGPTEAFF. This chain connects TRBV30 to TRBJ1-1; 9 bases map to TRBD1. V dropped 3 bases and J dropped 4; count of bases not matched to a gene: 6. This CDR3 spans 14 amino acids. Germline CDR1 GTSNPN, CDR2 SVGIG (reference sequence).